Below, 13 T cell receptor beta chains from the same sample are listed, as sequenced in a study of T-cell memory formation after mild COVID-19. TCRdb processed the 5' RACE reads anew with MiXCR; each CDR3 protein has one entry. The sample shows roughly 500,000 distinct CDR3 sequences, about 20% of them seen only once. Sequenced: PBMCs or a T cell subset sorted from them (not recorded which). These receptors all come from an adult woman who had mild COVID-19 (a few samples of this study predate the infection). Cell type and time point are not known.

This clonotype was recorded a few times. The chain links TRBV6-6 to TRBJ1-1, with D perhaps TRBD1 (5 bases). Germline V gene sequence: CDR1 MNHNY, CDR2 SVGAGI (reference sequence). V was shortened by 7 bases and J by 1 base, with 10 bases between the two germline ends. The CDR3 consists of 13 residues. The CDR3 nucleotides read TGTGCCAGCACCCCGACAGAGAACACTGAAGCTTTCTTT. Translated: CASTPTENTEAFF.

The chain combines TRBV6-5 with TRBJ2-1; D ambiguous. Deletions cut 2 bases from V and 0 bases from J, with 11 bases between. The V gene's germline CDR1 is MNHEY and CDR2 SVGAGI. This CDR3 contains 16 residues. The CDR3 loop is CASSYVQSTSYNEQFF. In DNA form, the CDR3 reads TGTGCCAGCAGTTACGTCCAATCCACCTCCTACAATGAGCAGTTCTTC.

The chain carries TRBV10-3 and TRBJ1-2, with 10 bases aligning to TRBD1. Losses at the gene ends were 0 bases for V and 6 bases for J; bases not matched to a gene: 4. The germline V gene has CDR1 ENHRY and CDR2 SYGVKD. The CDR3 extends over 15 amino acids. The CDR3 sequence: CAISESGTGAHGYTF. The DNA for the CDR3 is TGTGCCATCAGTGAGTCGGGGACAGGGGCACATGGCTACACCTTC.

This clonotype was observed a few times. V is TRBV2 and J is TRBJ2-3; TRBD2 agrees at 12 bases. V shed 7 bases and J 0 bases; nucleotides not matched to a gene: 11. CDR1 and CDR2 from the germline V gene are SNHLY and FYNNEI. The CDR3 is 18 residues long. The CDR3 DNA reads as TGTGCCAGCATTCAAGGACTAGCGGGGCGCCTAAGCACAGATACGCAGTATTTT. Its protein is CASIQGLAGRLSTDTQYF.

This clonotype was counted a few times. The chain links TRBV12-3 or TRBV12-4 to TRBJ1-2; tentatively, D is TRBD1 (6 bases). Trimming removed 3 bases at V and 7 bases at J, with 15 bases between. The CDR3 runs 14 residues. CDR3 nucleotides: TGTGCCAGCAGTTTTAGGAGGGGGGTATCTGGCTACACCTTC. Its translation: CASSFRRGVSGYTF.

V and J are TRBV6-2 or TRBV6-3 and TRBJ2-1; 12 bases are shared with TRBD2. Germline CDR1 is MNHEY and CDR2 is SVGEGT. Trimming cost V 6 bases and J 3 bases; bases outside gene matches: 3. The CDR3 has 15 amino acids. The CDR3 DNA reads as TGTGCCAGCAGCAGGACTAGCGGGATCTACAATGAGCAGTTCTTC. Translation: CASSRTSGIYNEQFF.

V gene TRBV20-1 combines with J gene TRBJ2-3; TRBD2 matches at 9 bases. V trimming: 4 bases; J trimming: 3 bases; junction bases outside the gene matches: 5. The CDR3 extends over 14 amino acids. Germline V gene sequence: CDR1 DFQATT, CDR2 SNEGSKA (reference sequence). CDR3 sequence reads: CSAKSGRRTDTQYF. CDR3 in DNA: TGCAGTGCTAAAAGCGGGAGGAGAACAGATACGCAGTATTTT.

V gene TRBV4-1 combines with J gene TRBJ2-5; D gene unclear. The CDR3 runs 13 residues. CDR1 is MGHRA and CDR2 is YSYEKL in the germline V gene. Trimming pared 0 bases from V and 3 bases from J, leaving 5 bases between. CDR3 residues: CASSQEWEETQYF. CDR3 nucleotides: TGCGCCAGCAGCCAAGAATGGGAAGAGACCCAGTACTTC.

Only a few counts were recorded for this clonotype. This chain connects TRBV6-1 to TRBJ1-4, with D perhaps TRBD1 (6 bases). Germline-derived CDR1 and CDR2 are MNHNS and SASEGT. V lost 4 bases and J 8 bases, leaving 14 bases between the germline ends. The CDR3 covers 14 residues. CDR3 DNA: TGTGCCAGCAGTGTAGGGGGGTTAGGGGAAAAACTGTTTTTT. Protein: CASSVGGLGEKLFF.

The chain couples TRBV20-1 to TRBJ2-7; 8 bases fit TRBD2. Germline-derived CDR1 and CDR2 are DFQATT and SNEGSKA (reference sequence). Losses at the gene ends were 2 bases for V and 3 bases for J; bases not matched to a gene: 3. CDR3 length: 13 residues. CDR3 residues: CSARNAGGYEQYF. The CDR3 nucleotides are TGCAGTGCTAGAAATGCGGGAGGCTACGAGCAGTACTTC.

The genes are TRBV4-1 and TRBJ2-2; D is unresolved. Trimming took off 4 bases at V and 7 bases at J, with 7 bases between the two ends. Germline V gene sequence: CDR1 MGHRA, CDR2 YSYEKL. CDR3 length: 12 residues. Here the CDR3 reads CASSPPRGELFF. CDR3 nucleotide sequence: TGCGCCAGCAGCCCCCCCCGCGGGGAGCTGTTTTTT.

This clonotype was detected only a few times. One end of the junction is discordant with germline, which a read error may explain. The chain employs TRBV7-9 and TRBJ2-5, with 11 bases that match TRBD1. CDR3 length: 17 residues. Per germline, CDR1 SEHNR and CDR2 FQNEAQ (reference sequence). The CDR3 DNA sequence: TGTGCCAGCAGCCTAGCTTGGACAGGGGGCACGGGTGAGACCCAGTACTTC. Protein product: CASSLAWTGGTGETQYF.

V is TRBV6-2 or TRBV6-3 and J is TRBJ1-2; D unresolved. V was cut by 0 bases and J by 7 bases, with 6 bases left in between. Germline assignment: CDR1 MNHEY and CDR2 SVGEGT. CDR3 length: 12 residues. The CDR3 reads CASSYSRVGYTF. Here the CDR3 DNA reads TGTGCCAGCAGTTACTCGAGGGTTGGCTACACCTTC.